Each of the 21 T cell receptor beta chains below was sequenced from the same sample in a study of shared clonotypes between healthy human individuals. Naive CD8 populations comprised CD45RO-negative cells positively selected for CCR7, excluding terminally differentiated effector memory CD45RA+ cells. Sequenced by immunoSEQ multiplex PCR; TCRdb stores in-frame clones only, minus some. The data show hundreds of thousands of clones, 80% to 95% seen once. The sample taken for sequencing was naive CD8+ T cells sorted from blood. These receptors were taken from a man aged 25 to 45 in good health.

The chain has TRBV15 and TRBJ2-2; D could derive from TRBD1 or TRBD2 (6 bases each). V was pared by 1 base and J by 0 bases, with 9 bases between. The CDR3 has 16 residues. The V gene's germline CDR1 is LNHNV and CDR2 YYDKDF (reference sequence). CDR3 protein: CATSRVGGANTGELFF. In DNA, the CDR3 is TGTGCCACCAGCAGAGTGGGGGGCGCGAACACCGGGGAGCTGTTTTTT.

This chain joins TRBV27 and TRBJ2-7; 9 bases agree with TRBD2. This CDR3 region has 15 residues. The V gene's germline CDR1 is MNHEY and CDR2 SMNVEV (reference sequence). V lost 4 bases to trimming and J lost 0 bases; unmatched junction nucleotides: 4. In DNA, the CDR3 is TGTGCCAGCAGTTCGACTAGCGGTTACTCCTACGAGCAGTACTTC. This codes for CASSSTSGYSYEQYF.

The chain couples TRBV9 to TRBJ1-2, with D possibly TRBD1 on 5 matching bases. With 2 bases removed from V and 6 bases from J, the gap between germline ends came to 14 bases. There are 14 residues in the CDR3. Germline CDR1 and CDR2: SGDLS and YYNGEE. The CDR3 nucleotides read TGTGCCAGCAGCGTGGGGGAAGGGGAGGATGGCTACACCTTC. Its translation is CASSVGEGEDGYTF.

The table lists this clone with a count of one. This chain links TRBV30 with TRBJ2-1; D may correspond to TRBD1 or TRBD2 (5 bases each). The CDR3 has 13 amino acids. The V end was cut by 1 base, the J end by 12 bases, with 16 bases between. The germline V gene has CDR1 GTSNPN and CDR2 SVGIG (reference sequence). The CDR3 protein is CAWSDNSWDAQFF. In DNA form, the CDR3 reads TGTGCCTGGAGTGACAATTCGTGGGACGCGCAGTTCTTC.

The V and J genes are TRBV5-4 and TRBJ2-1, with 9 bases aligning to TRBD2. CDR1 and CDR2 (germline): SGHNT, YYREEE (reference sequence). The CDR3 covers 16 residues. The V gene end was trimmed by 3 bases and the J gene end by 7 bases; junction bases not matched to a gene: 11. DNA of the CDR3: TGTGCCAGCAGCTCTAGCCCCGAGCGGGAGGTTAATGAGCAGTTCTTC. Amino acid sequence: CASSSSPEREVNEQFF.

The chain employs TRBV5-6 and TRBJ2-7; 8 positions match TRBD2. Germline values: CDR1 SGHDT, CDR2 YYEEEE. Trimming at V came to 4 bases and at J to 3 bases, leaving 9 bases not matched to a gene. This CDR3 is 15 amino acids long. Here the CDR3 reads CASSAGTSAIYEQYF. The CDR3 nucleotides read TGTGCCAGCAGCGCCGGGACTAGTGCTATCTACGAGCAGTACTTC.

This chain connects TRBV4-2 to TRBJ1-4; D is uncertain. The CDR3 has 15 residues. Trimming shortened V by 5 bases and J by 6 bases, and 16 bases separated the two germline ends. The V gene's germline CDR1 is LGHNA and CDR2 YNFKEQ. The CDR3 bases are TGTGCCAGCAGCTCAGGACTCTCAACCGATGAAAAACTGTTTTTT. Its protein is CASSSGLSTDEKLFF.

This chain connects TRBV4-1 to TRBJ1-4, with TRBD1 as a possible D gene (5 bases). The CDR3 consists of 19 residues. Germline-derived CDR1 and CDR2 are MGHRA and YSYEKL. Trimming cost V 4 bases and J 0 bases, with 21 bases left between them. The chain's CDR3 is CASSRQTDTRYATNEKLFF. As DNA, the CDR3 is TGCGCCAGCAGCCGACAAACGGACACGCGATACGCAACTAATGAAAAACTGTTTTTT.

V is TRBV29-1 and J is TRBJ1-2, with D possibly TRBD1 on 5 matching bases. The CDR3 runs to 14 residues. The germline CDR1 and CDR2 sequences are SQVTM and ANQGSEA. Trimming pared 3 bases from V and 6 bases from J, leaving 17 bases between. The CDR3 protein is CSVDGGSPRDGYTF. The CDR3 region has the DNA TGCAGCGTTGACGGGGGGTCCCCACGGGATGGCTACACCTTC.

The chain is built from TRBV7-9 and TRBJ2-1, with 15 bases lining up with TRBD2. Germline V gene data show CDR1 as SEHNR and CDR2 as FQNEAQ (reference sequence). The trim removed 6 bases at V and 0 bases at J, leaving 6 bases unmatched. This CDR3 region has 18 residues. This CDR3 reads CASRPGTSGRSSYNEQFF. The CDR3 region has the DNA TGTGCCAGCAGACCCGGGACTAGCGGGAGGAGCTCCTACAATGAGCAGTTCTTC. Full variable domain (missing parts from reference TRBV7-9 and TRBJ2-1): DTGVSQNPRHKITKRGQNVTFRCDPISEHNRLYWYRQTLGQGPEFLTYFQNEAQLEKSRLLSDRFSAERPKGSFSTLEIQRTEQGDSAMYLCASRPGTSGRSSYNEQFFGPGTRLTVL.

This clone showed up just once. The rearrangement joins TRBV27 to TRBJ1-1; TRBD1 matches at 9 bases. The V segment lost 3 bases and the J segment 9 bases; nucleotides outside the gene matches: 11. The CDR3 extends over 15 amino acids. Germline values: CDR1 MNHEY, CDR2 SMNVEV (reference sequence). The DNA of the CDR3 is TGTGCCAGCAGTTTCCTCGGGACAGGGATCGTTAAAGCTTTCTTT. This translates into CASSFLGTGIVKAFF.

This chain connects TRBV4-1 to TRBJ1-5; D gene unclear. The germline V gene encodes CDR1 MGHRA and CDR2 YSYEKL. This CDR3 has 13 residues. V dropped 5 bases and J dropped 0 bases, with 5 bases sitting between them. The CDR3 protein is CASSSYSNQPQHF. The CDR3 DNA follows: TGCGCCAGCAGCAGTTATAGCAATCAGCCCCAGCATTTT.

This chain links TRBV2 with TRBJ2-1; 9 bases are a match to TRBD2. CDR1 and CDR2 from the germline V gene are SNHLY and FYNNEI. Losses at the gene ends were 3 bases for V and 0 bases for J; bases not matched to a gene: 9. The CDR3 contains 18 residues. The CDR3 DNA follows: TGTGCCAGCAGTGATAATCCAGCGGGAGGCAGCTCCTACAATGAGCAGTTCTTC. Translated, it gives CASSDNPAGGSSYNEQFF.

This clone was seen only once. V gene TRBV7-9 combines with J gene TRBJ2-7; 8 bases agree with TRBD2. CDR3 length equals 14 residues. The trim removed 8 bases at V and 3 bases at J, leaving 9 bases unmatched. Germline CDR1 and CDR2: SEHNR and FQNEAQ (reference sequence). Written as DNA, the CDR3 is TGTGCCAGCTCGACGGGACTAGGTAACTACGAGCAGTACTTC. Translation: CASSTGLGNYEQYF.

This chain uses TRBV7-9 with TRBJ2-3; TRBD2 matches at 8 bases. CDR1 and CDR2 (germline): SEHNR, FQNEAQ (reference sequence). CDR3 length: 15 amino acids. The J segment lost 0 bases and the V segment lost 4 bases, leaving 3 bases of the junction unmatched. The CDR3 protein is CASSSGLASTDTQYF. CDR3 DNA: TGTGCCAGCAGCTCTGGACTAGCAAGCACAGATACGCAGTATTTT.

CDR3 nucleotide sequence: TGTGCCAGCTCTGCCGGGTCAGCTACCTACAATGAGCAGTTCTTC. This gives the protein CASSAGSATYNEQFF. This chain links TRBV27 with TRBJ2-1; D remains ambiguous. The CDR3 has 15 residues. Looked up from germline, CDR1 is MNHEY and CDR2 is SMNVEV (reference sequence). The germline V and J ends were trimmed by 8 bases and 2 bases, with 16 bases remaining between them.

The gene calls are TRBV4-3 and TRBJ2-2; TRBD1 matches at 12 bases. Germline-derived CDR1 and CDR2 are LGHNA and YSLEER. The V segment lost 4 bases and the J segment 3 bases; nucleotides outside the gene matches: 9. This CDR3 has 18 residues. This CDR3 reads CASSPTGQGAWDTGELFF. The CDR3 nucleotides are TGCGCCAGCAGCCCCACGGGACAGGGGGCTTGGGACACCGGGGAGCTGTTTTTT.

This chain uses TRBV6-1 with TRBJ1-2; no clear D gene. Germline CDR1 MNHNS, CDR2 SASEGT. The CDR3 has 14 residues. Trimming took off 4 bases at V and 2 bases at J, with 11 bases between the two ends. For the CDR3, the DNA is TGTGCCAGCAGTGGAGAGAGTACAAACTATGGCTACACCTTC. Amino acid sequence: CASSGESTNYGYTF.

V gene TRBV5-6 combines with J gene TRBJ2-7, with D possibly being TRBD1 (7 bases). Germline V gene lookup returns CDR1 SGHDT and CDR2 YYEEEE. The V and J ends lost 8 bases and 0 bases respectively, with 15 bases between them. This CDR3 region has 14 residues. CDR3: CASHAGQSSYEQYF. DNA for the CDR3: TGTGCCAGTCATGCGGGACAGAGCTCCTACGAGCAGTACTTC.

The J gene is TRBJ1-3, the V gene TRBV11-2; D remains unclear. Per germline, CDR1 SGHAT and CDR2 FQNNGV. This CDR3 has 17 residues. Trimming cost V 5 bases and J 2 bases, with 19 bases left between them. The CDR3 sequence: CASSPILVKAAGNTIYF. CDR3 bases: TGTGCCAGCAGCCCCATATTGGTCAAAGCCGCTGGAAACACCATATATTTT.

As DNA, the CDR3 is TGTGCCAGCAGCTTCCGCTGGGACCCCATATCCTACGAGCAGTACTTC. It is translated as CASSFRWDPISYEQYF. This chain connects TRBV7-2 to TRBJ2-7, with D perhaps TRBD1 or TRBD2 (5 bases each). The V gene's germline CDR1 is SGHTA and CDR2 FQGNSA. V gave up 3 bases and J gave up 1 base, with 16 bases separating them. This CDR3 has 16 amino acids.